The clone carrying this TCR beta chain was found many times. Its specificity is unknown. TCRdb processed the multiplex PCR reads anew with MiXCR; each CDR3 protein has one entry. The table records approximately 230,000 distinct CDR3 sequences, 34% of them present only once. Breast cancer patients provided tissue from their axillary draining lymph nodes. This entry comes from a study of breast tumors, draining lymph nodes, adjacent tissues. Study-level findings and limits: Luminal-like breast cancer showed significantly greater tumor-nontumor repertoire similarity than basal-like breast cancer did. Most tumor T cells seemingly derive from lymph node, then expand in tumor. The lymph node origin of tumor T cells was framed as consistent with a hypothesis, not demonstrated. Tumor repertoires ranked between lymph nodes and nontumor tissue in diversity, with V and J gene preferences.

Trimming at V came to 8 bases and at J to 0 bases, leaving 6 bases not matched to a gene. The V gene's germline CDR1 is LGHNT and CDR2 FRNRAP. The CDR3 totals 14 residues. This rearrangement joins TRBV12-5 to TRBJ2-5; 7 bases line up with TRBD1. The sequence was obtained from a female donor with breast cancer. Some clones in this sample may be carry-over from other donors' samples. Sequenced input: axillary lymph node tissue. The CDR3 DNA reads TGTGCTAGTACAGGGGCTGAGTACCAAGAGACCCAGTACTTC. Amino acid sequence: CASTGAEYQETQYF.